The 24 T cell receptor beta chains below all came from one sample that was sequenced in a study of shared clonotypes between healthy human individuals (dated by TCRdb to between 2020 and 2021). Library preparation employed the immunoSEQ multiplex PCR assay. TCRdb took this table from immuneACCESS and kept in-frame rearrangements with V and J called. Such tables lack part of the clones; where checked against another copy, unresolved V genes explain under half of the gap, and the rest is unexplained. The sample table shows millions of clones, and 90% to 95% are seen once. The top ten constitute roughly 0.36% of the sample. Material for sequencing was naive CD4+ T cells from PBMCs. What the cell subset or site label conveys for this sample: CD45RA+ positively selected. The receptors shown here come from a man younger than 30 in good health. Some clones in this sample may be carry-over from other donors' samples.

The chain is built from TRBV9 and TRBJ1-2; TRBD1 aligns across 7 bases. Trimming cost V 4 bases and J 5 bases; bases outside gene matches: 8. The germline CDR1 and CDR2 sequences are SGDLS and YYNGEE. The CDR3 totals 14 residues. The DNA of the CDR3 is TGTGCCAGCAGCACCCCCGCAGGGGGATATGGCTACACCTTC. The encoded protein is CASSTPAGGYGYTF.

The rearrangement joins TRBV28 to TRBJ2-5; no firm D call. V lost 4 bases and J 8 bases, leaving 8 bases between the germline ends. The germline V gene has CDR1 MDHEN and CDR2 SYDVKM. CDR3 length: 11 amino acids. This chain's CDR3 is CASSSPPTQYF. The CDR3 bases are TGTGCCAGCAGTTCCCCCCCTACCCAGTACTTC.

The chain employs TRBV7-9 and TRBJ2-7, with D possibly being TRBD2 (6 bases). Germline CDR1 and CDR2: SEHNR and FQNEAQ (reference sequence). CDR3 size: 18 residues. Trimming left V 5 bases short and J 3 bases short, with 26 bases between. CDR3 coding DNA: TGTGCCAGCAGCCATCCGAGAGAATTGGGGCGGGAATACTACGAGCAGTACTTC. Protein: CASSHPRELGREYYEQYF. Full variable domain (rest looked up from reference TRBV7-9 and TRBJ2-7): DTGVSQNPRHKITKRGQNVTFRCDPISEHNRLYWYRQTLGQGPEFLTYFQNEAQLEKSRLLSDRFSAERPKGSFSTLEIQRTEQGDSAMYLCASSHPRELGREYYEQYFGPGTRLTVT.

The rearrangement joins TRBV19 to TRBJ2-5; 9 bases are a match to TRBD1. Per the germline V gene, CDR1 is LNHDA and CDR2 is SQIVND (reference sequence). This CDR3 region has 16 residues. J gave up 4 bases and V 5 bases, and 11 bases lay outside the gene matches. The CDR3 coding sequence is TGTGCCAGTAGTCACCGGCGGGGACAGGGAGGAGAGACCCAGTACTTC. Translation gives CASSHRRGQGGETQYF.

The chain links TRBV5-1 to TRBJ1-4, with D perhaps TRBD1 (5 bases). CDR3 length: 15 residues. Trimming cost V 0 bases and J 8 bases, with 14 bases left between them. From germline, CDR1 is SGHRS and CDR2 YFSETQ. The CDR3 spells CASSLEGRGGEKLFF. CDR3 nucleotides: TGCGCCAGCAGCTTGGAGGGGAGGGGAGGCGAAAAACTGTTTTTT.

The rearrangement links TRBV5-1 to TRBJ2-1; D not certain. V was cut by 0 bases and J by 7 bases, with 8 bases left in between. The CDR3 has 13 amino acids. Germline V gene lookup returns CDR1 SGHRS and CDR2 YFSETQ. CDR3 DNA sequence: TGCGCCAGCAGCTTGGATGTGACGAATGAGCAGTTCTTC. This sequence encodes CASSLDVTNEQFF.

As for this clone: The identical CDR3 is also encoded by other nucleotide sequences in the sample. The gene calls are TRBV7-9 and TRBJ1-2, with D unclear. Germline V CDR1 and CDR2: SEHNR, FQNEAQ (reference sequence). The V and J ends lost 5 bases and 4 bases respectively, with 11 bases between them. The CDR3 totals 13 residues. As DNA, the CDR3 is TGTGCCAGCAGCCCTCGTGGACTCTATGGCTACACCTTC. It codes for CASSPRGLYGYTF. The full variable domain, its missing parts supplied by reference TRBV7-9 and TRBJ1-2, is DTGVSQNPRHKITKRGQNVTFRCDPISEHNRLYWYRQTLGQGPEFLTYFQNEAQLEKSRLLSDRFSAERPKGSFSTLEIQRTEQGDSAMYLCASSPRGLYGYTFGSGTRLTVV.

Notes on this clone: The sample has other DNA sequences that encode this CDR3 too. The chain links TRBV28 to TRBJ2-3, with no clear D. Germline V gene lookup returns CDR1 MDHEN and CDR2 SYDVKM. Trimming pared 8 bases from V and 0 bases from J, leaving 6 bases between. The CDR3 totals 12 residues. The CDR3 spells CASGSSTDTQYF. CDR3 sequence (DNA): TGTGCCAGCGGCTCAAGCACAGATACGCAGTATTTT.

V usage is TRBV5-4 and J usage is TRBJ2-7; 9 nucleotides match TRBD1. The CDR3 spans 13 residues. V shed 7 bases, J shed 4 bases, and the junction held 6 bases outside the gene matches. Looked up from germline, CDR1 is SGHNT and CDR2 is YYREEE (reference sequence). CDR3 sequence: CASGLQGAYEQYF. The CDR3 bases are TGTGCCAGCGGACTACAGGGGGCGTACGAGCAGTACTTC.

This rearrangement joins TRBV29-1 to TRBJ1-4; 7 bases line up with TRBD1. Per the germline V gene, CDR1 is SQVTM and CDR2 is ANQGSEA. Trimming took 4 bases from V and 5 from J; bases not matched to a gene: 7. There are 14 residues in the CDR3. The DNA of the CDR3 is TGCAGCGTTGGTGACAGGGAATCAAATGAAAAACTGTTTTTT. Amino acids: CSVGDRESNEKLFF. The full variable domain, completed using reference TRBV29-1 and TRBJ1-4, is SAVISQKPSRDICQRGTSLTIQCQVDSQVTMMFWYRQQPGQSLTLIATANQGSEATYESGFVIDKFPISRPNLTFSTLTVSNMSPEDSSIYLCSVGDRESNEKLFFGSGTQLSVL.

This sequence joins TRBV19 and TRBJ2-2, with D unresolved. V dropped 3 bases and J dropped 4 bases, with 21 bases sitting between them. The germline V gene encodes CDR1 LNHDA and CDR2 SQIVND (reference sequence). This CDR3 contains 18 residues. For the CDR3, the DNA is TGTGCCAGTAGTATTAAGAGAGCAGTCGGAAGTAGCACCGGGGAGCTGTTTTTT. This sequence encodes CASSIKRAVGSSTGELFF.

The V gene is TRBV28, the J gene TRBJ2-7; 11 bases map to TRBD2. Germline CDR1 and CDR2: MDHEN and SYDVKM. V trimming: 7 bases; J trimming: 4 bases; junction bases outside the gene matches: 15. This CDR3 comprises 17 residues. Here the CDR3 reads CASTPGLAVGSWYEQYF. Written as DNA, the CDR3 is TGTGCCAGCACCCCGGGACTAGCGGTAGGTTCGTGGTACGAGCAGTACTTC.

V usage is TRBV5-1 and J usage is TRBJ1-5; 8 bases match TRBD1. Trimming cost V 1 base and J 4 bases; bases outside gene matches: 4. The CDR3 consists of 15 residues. Germline loops: CDR1 SGHRS, CDR2 YFSETQ. The CDR3 reads CASSLTGGSNQPQHF. In nucleotides, the CDR3 is TGCGCCAGCAGCTTGACAGGGGGATCAAATCAGCCCCAGCATTTT.

The chain recombines TRBV27 with TRBJ2-1; 10 bases agree with TRBD2. CDR3 length equals 18 residues. J gave up 0 bases and V 3 bases, and 8 bases lay outside the gene matches. The germline CDR1 and CDR2 sequences are MNHEY and SMNVEV (reference sequence). The DNA of the CDR3 is TGTGCCAGCAGTTTCCTAGCGGGAGCTACAACCTCCTACAATGAGCAGTTCTTC. Protein sequence: CASSFLAGATTSYNEQFF.

The CDR3 nucleotides are TGTGCCAGCAGTTTAAGGGGGCTACAAGCTTTCTTT. This translates into CASSLRGLQAFF. The V call is TRBV28, the J call TRBJ1-1; 7 bases match TRBD1. Trimming removed 2 bases from V and 9 bases from J; junction bases left unmatched: 3. The germline gives CDR1 MDHEN, CDR2 SYDVKM. The CDR3 extends over 12 amino acids.

This CDR3 reads CASRQGGLWSDTQYF. The CDR3 region has the DNA TGTGCCAGCAGGCAGGGGGGACTGTGGTCAGATACGCAGTATTTT. The rearrangement uses TRBV7-3 and TRBJ2-3; a possible D gene is TRBD1 (7 bases). Germline lookup yields CDR1 SGHTA and CDR2 FQGTGA. V lost 6 bases to trimming and J lost 4 bases, with 17 bases between them. CDR3 length: 15 residues.

The chain uses TRBV7-9 and TRBJ1-4; TRBD1 agrees at 7 bases. The CDR3 covers 15 residues. Germline CDR1 reads SEHNR; CDR2 reads FQNEAQ (reference sequence). Losses at the gene ends were 4 bases for V and 0 bases for J; bases not matched to a gene: 2. In nucleotides, the CDR3 is TGTGCCAGCAGCTCCGGACAGGCAACTAATGAAAAACTGTTTTTT. Translating it yields CASSSGQATNEKLFF.

The chain carries TRBV4-1 and TRBJ2-3; no clear D. CDR1 is MGHRA, CDR2 YSYEKL, per germline. V lost 0 bases and J lost 3, with 10 bases in between. The CDR3 runs to 15 residues. Written as DNA, the CDR3 is TGCGCCAGCAGCCAAGATTCGCTAGAAACAGATACGCAGTATTTT. Protein: CASSQDSLETDTQYF.

This chain links TRBV19 with TRBJ1-5, with D unclear. V was cut by 7 bases and J by 3 bases, with 13 bases left in between. The germline V gene encodes CDR1 LNHDA and CDR2 SQIVND (reference sequence). This CDR3 comprises 14 residues. DNA for the CDR3: TGTGCCAGTAACGGTTCACCATACAATCAGCCCCAGCATTTT. As protein: CASNGSPYNQPQHF.

This clone was seen a single time. The sample contains more than one DNA sequence encoding this CDR3. The V gene is TRBV29-1, the J gene TRBJ2-1; 11 bases agree with TRBD2. The CDR3 contains 14 residues. CDR1 SQVTM and CDR2 ANQGSEA come from the germline V gene. V was clipped by 4 bases and J by 6 bases; unmatched bases: 5. As DNA, the CDR3 is TGCAGCGTTGGAGGACTAGCGGGTCTCAATGAGCAGTTCTTC. Residues: CSVGGLAGLNEQFF.

The V call is TRBV4-2, the J call TRBJ2-1; D may be TRBD1 or TRBD2 (5 bases each). Germline CDR1 reads LGHNA; CDR2 reads YNFKEQ. V was clipped by 1 base and J by 7 bases, with 17 bases between them. CDR3 size: 16 residues. The CDR3 loop is CASSQGGTEKVNEQFF. The CDR3 nucleotides are TGTGCCAGCAGCCAAGGAGGGACGGAGAAGGTGAATGAGCAGTTCTTC.

As regards this clone: Other DNA variants within this sample encode the same CDR3. Here the CDR3 DNA reads TGCGCCAGCAGCTTGGTTGGACAATACCAAGAGACCCAGTACTTC. It yields the protein CASSLVGQYQETQYF. The chain joins TRBV5-1 to TRBJ2-5; possible D gene TRBD1, 5 bases. The CDR3 has 15 amino acids. V shed 0 bases and J shed 0 bases, with 9 bases lying between them. Germline lookup yields CDR1 SGHRS and CDR2 YFSETQ.

The chain uses TRBV5-8 and TRBJ2-7, with D possibly TRBD1 on 5 matching bases. Germline CDR1 SGHTS, CDR2 YDEGEE. The CDR3 runs 14 residues. V shed 6 bases and J shed 2 bases, with 15 bases lying between them. The CDR3 sequence is CASIKGPDTYEQYF. The CDR3 nucleotides are TGTGCCAGCATCAAGGGGCCAGACACCTACGAGCAGTACTTC.

The J gene is TRBJ2-1, the V gene TRBV5-4, with 7 nucleotides matching TRBD2. The CDR3 spans 16 residues. Trimming at V came to 1 base and at J to 4 bases, leaving 8 bases not matched to a gene. Germline V gene sequence: CDR1 SGHNT, CDR2 YYREEE (reference sequence). CDR3 bases: TGTGCCAGCAGCTTGACTAGCGCGCCGTCGTACAATGAGCAGTTCTTC. Translating it yields CASSLTSAPSYNEQFF.